This T cell receptor (beta chain) is drawn from a study of cytomegalovirus exposure and HLA in healthy donors. J lost 3 bases, V lost 4 bases, and 2 bases had no gene match. Germline V gene lookup returns CDR1 SGHVS and CDR2 FNYEAQ. The CDR3 spans 13 residues. To note about this clone: The antigen remains undetermined.

The PCR had 60 Vbeta and 13 Jbeta primers. Libraries were prepared by immunoSEQ multiplex PCR; TCRdb keeps only in-frame clonotypes and omits some of them. The sample gives roughly 150,000 clones, roughly 80% of which show up once; about 1.3% is in the top ten. Study-wide results and limits: 164 TCR beta chains were listed as cytomegalovirus-associated.

This receptor was taken from a female donor in good health and CMV-seronegative. The sequencing input was PBMCs. The chain joins TRBV7-6 to TRBJ2-7; 8 bases are shared with TRBD1. CDR3 loop: CASSSGQDYEQYF. DNA of the CDR3: TGTGCCAGCAGCTCGGGACAGGACTACGAGCAGTACTTC. The variable domain in full, completed from reference TRBV7-6 and TRBJ2-7, reads GAGVSQSPRYKVTKRGQDVALRCDPISGHVSLYWYRQALGQGPEFLTYFNYEAQQDKSGLPNDRFSAERPEGSISTLTIQRTEQRDSAMYRCASSSGQDYEQYFGPGTRLTVT.